This TCR beta chain was identified in a study of blood T cell repertoires in COVID-19. About the research overall: In each case, the material was cDNA or gDNA derived from T cells, B-cell-depleted T cells, or PBMCs.

A Seattle source enrolled patients during active infection and followed them longitudinally. Using immunoSEQ multiplex PCR, the repertoire was profiled, and TCRdb retains in-frame clones only, with some absent. The sample records approximately 93,000 clones, about 90% being singletons. This clone was counted a single time. CDR3 length: 14 residues. Germline trimming cut 3 bases from V and 10 bases from J; bases unmatched to any gene: 9. Germline V gene data show CDR1 as LNHNV and CDR2 as YYDKDF (reference sequence). This chain connects TRBV15 to TRBJ1-3; 7 positions agree with TRBD1. The sequenced sample consisted of peripheral blood. The clonotype originates from a man aged 50 to 60 with COVID-19, enrolled during active disease. The CDR3 DNA sequence: TGTGCCACCAGCAGCGTAAACAGGGGTTCAACCATATATTTT. Encoded protein: CATSSVNRGSTIYF. Full variable domain (missing parts from reference TRBV15 and TRBJ1-3): DAMVIQNPRYQVTQFGKPVTLSCSQTLNHNVMYWYQQKSSQAPKLLFHYYDKDFNNEADTPDNFQSRRPNTSFCFLDIRSPGLGDTAMYLCATSSVNRGSTIYFGEGSWLTVV.